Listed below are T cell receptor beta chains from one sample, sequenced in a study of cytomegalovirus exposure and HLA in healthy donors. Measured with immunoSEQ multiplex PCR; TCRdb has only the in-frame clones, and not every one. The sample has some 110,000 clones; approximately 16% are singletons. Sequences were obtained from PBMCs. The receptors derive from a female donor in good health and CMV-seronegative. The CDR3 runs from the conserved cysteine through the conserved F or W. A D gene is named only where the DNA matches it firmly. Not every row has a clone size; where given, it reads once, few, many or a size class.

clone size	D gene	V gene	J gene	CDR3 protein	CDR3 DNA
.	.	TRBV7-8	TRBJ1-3	CASSLQGTGNTIYF	TGTGCCAGCAGCTTGCAGGGGACTGGAAACACCATATATTTT
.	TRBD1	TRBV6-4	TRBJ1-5	CASSRGPNQPQHF	TGTGCCAGCAGCAGGGGGCCCAATCAGCCCCAGCATTTT
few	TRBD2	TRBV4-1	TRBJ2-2	CASSPTGASGTNTGELFF	TGCGCCAGCAGCCCCACGGGGGCTAGCGGGACTAACACCGGGGAGCTGTTTTTT
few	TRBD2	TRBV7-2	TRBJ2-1	CASRLAGGSYNEQFF	TGTGCCAGCAGACTAGCGGGGGGGTCCTACAATGAGCAGTTCTTC
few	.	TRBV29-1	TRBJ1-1	CSVEDTGWVAFF	TGCAGCGTTGAAGATACGGGGTGGGTTGCTTTCTTT
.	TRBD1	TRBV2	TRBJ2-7	CAGQGTLLNEQYF	TGTGCCGGACAGGGGACCCTCCTAAACGAGCAGTACTTC
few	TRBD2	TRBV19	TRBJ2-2	CASNLAGGRGTGELFF	TGTGCCAGCAACTTAGCGGGGGGGCGTGGCACCGGGGAGCTGTTTTTT
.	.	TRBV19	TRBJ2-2	CASSKVGVFTGELFF	TGTGCCAGTAGTAAAGTGGGAGTGTTCACCGGGGAGCTGTTTTTT
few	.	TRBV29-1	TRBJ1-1	CSVGPDSTEAFF	TGCAGCGTCGGGCCCGACAGTACTGAAGCTTTCTTT
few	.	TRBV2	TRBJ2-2	CASKVRAGGTGELFF	TGTGCCAGCAAGGTCCGGGCGGGTGGGACCGGGGAGCTGTTTTTT
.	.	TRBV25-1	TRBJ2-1	CASSDHSYNEQFF	TGTGCCAGCAGTGATCACAGTTACAATGAGCAGTTCTTC
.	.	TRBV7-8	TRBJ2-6	CASSLVGASGANVLTF	TGTGCCAGCAGCTTAGTAGGGGCCTCTGGGGCCAACGTCCTGACTTTC
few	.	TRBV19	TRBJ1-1	CARAQVVTEAFF	TGTGCCAGGGCGCAGGTGGTGACTGAAGCTTTCTTT
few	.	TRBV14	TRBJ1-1	CASSPALGGWAEAFF	TGTGCCAGCAGCCCTGCCCTGGGGGGGTGGGCTGAAGCTTTCTTT
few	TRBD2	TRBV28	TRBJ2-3	CASGSPDRGLASDTQYF	TGTGCCAGCGGCTCCCCAGACAGGGGACTAGCGTCAGATACGCAGTATTTT
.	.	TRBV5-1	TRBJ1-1	CASSLAQANTEAFF	TGCGCCAGCAGCTTGGCTCAGGCCAACACTGAAGCTTTCTTT
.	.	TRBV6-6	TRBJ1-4	CASRDTGRTNEKLFF	TGTGCCAGCAGGGATACAGGGCGCACTAATGAAAAACTGTTTTTT
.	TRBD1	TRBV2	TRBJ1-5	CASQTSGQSSQPQHF	TGTGCCAGCCAAACATCGGGACAGTCCAGTCAGCCCCAGCATTTT
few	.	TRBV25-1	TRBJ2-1	CASSSDMYYNEQFF	TGTGCCAGCAGTTCGGACATGTATTACAATGAGCAGTTCTTC
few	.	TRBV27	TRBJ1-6	CASSFTSSSYNSPLHF	TGTGCCAGCAGTTTTACGTCCAGCTCCTATAATTCACCCCTCCACTTT
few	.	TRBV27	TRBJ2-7	CASSLSGPSYEQYF	TGTGCCAGCAGTTTATCGGGGCCGAGCTACGAGCAGTACTTC
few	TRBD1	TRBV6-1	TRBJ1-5	CASSEFGTVGQPQHF	TGTGCCAGCAGTGAATTTGGGACAGTAGGTCAGCCCCAGCATTTT
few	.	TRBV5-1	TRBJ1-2	CASSLEGVYGYTF	TGCGCCAGCAGCTTGGAAGGGGTTTATGGCTACACCTTC
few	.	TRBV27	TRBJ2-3	CARPDSFSTDTQYF	TGTGCCAGACCGGACAGCTTCTCCACAGATACGCAGTATTTT
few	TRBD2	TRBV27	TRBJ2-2	CASSSRTSGLLNTGELFF	TGTGCCAGCAGTTCACGGACTAGCGGCTTATTAAACACCGGGGAGCTGTTTTTT
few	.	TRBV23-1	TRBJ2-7	CASSQSGGAFDEQYF	TGCGCCAGCAGTCAATCAGGGGGGGCCTTCGACGAGCAGTACTTC
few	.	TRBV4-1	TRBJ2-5	CASSQDFITGDPQETQYF	TGCGCCAGCAGCCAAGATTTTATAACAGGAGATCCACAAGAGACCCAGTACTTC
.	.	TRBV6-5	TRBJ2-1	CASLLGGEQFF	TGTGCCAGCCTATTGGGCGGGGAGCAGTTCTTC
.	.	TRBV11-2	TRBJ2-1	CASSLGWASAAEQFF	TGTGCCAGCAGCTTAGGATGGGCTAGCGCGGCTGAGCAGTTCTTC
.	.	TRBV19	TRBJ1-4	CASSIGGAYEKLFF	TGTGCCAGTAGTATCGGGGGGGCCTATGAAAAACTGTTTTTT
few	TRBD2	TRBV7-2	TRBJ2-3	CASSLGLASDTQYF	TGTGCCAGCAGCTTAGGACTAGCTTCGGATACGCAGTATTTT
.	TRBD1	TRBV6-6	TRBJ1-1	CASSGVTGAGPHFF	TGTGCCAGCAGTGGGGTAACAGGGGCGGGCCCCCATTTCTTT